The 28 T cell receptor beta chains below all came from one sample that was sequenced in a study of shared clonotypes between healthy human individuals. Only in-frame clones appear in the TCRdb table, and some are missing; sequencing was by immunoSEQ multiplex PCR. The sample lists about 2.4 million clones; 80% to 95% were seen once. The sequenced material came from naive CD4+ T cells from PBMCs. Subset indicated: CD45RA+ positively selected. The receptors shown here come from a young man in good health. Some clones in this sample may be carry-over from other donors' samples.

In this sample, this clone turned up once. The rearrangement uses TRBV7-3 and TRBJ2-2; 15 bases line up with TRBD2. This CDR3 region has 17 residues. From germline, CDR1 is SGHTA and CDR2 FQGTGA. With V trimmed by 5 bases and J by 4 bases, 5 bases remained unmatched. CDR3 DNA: TGTGCCAGCAGCACAGAGGGACTAGCGGGAGGCACCGGGGAGCTGTTTTTT. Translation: CASSTEGLAGGTGELFF.

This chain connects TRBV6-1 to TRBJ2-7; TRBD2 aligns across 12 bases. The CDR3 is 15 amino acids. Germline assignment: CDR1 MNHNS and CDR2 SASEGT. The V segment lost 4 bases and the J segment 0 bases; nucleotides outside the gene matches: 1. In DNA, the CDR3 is TGTGCCAGCAGTGTGACTAGCGGGAGCTCCTACGAGCAGTACTTC. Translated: CASSVTSGSSYEQYF.

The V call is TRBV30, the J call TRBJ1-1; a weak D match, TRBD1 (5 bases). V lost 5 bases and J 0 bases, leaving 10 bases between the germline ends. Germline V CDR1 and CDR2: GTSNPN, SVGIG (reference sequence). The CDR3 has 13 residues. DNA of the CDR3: TGTGCCTGGCAGACAGCATTGAACACTGAAGCTTTCTTT. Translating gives CAWQTALNTEAFF.

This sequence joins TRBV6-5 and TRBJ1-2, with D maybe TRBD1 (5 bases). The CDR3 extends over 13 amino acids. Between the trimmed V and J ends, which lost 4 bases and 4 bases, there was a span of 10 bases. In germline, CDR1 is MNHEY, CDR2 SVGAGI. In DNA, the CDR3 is TGTGCCAGCAGTTCCGGCAGGGTCTATGGCTACACCTTC. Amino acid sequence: CASSSGRVYGYTF.

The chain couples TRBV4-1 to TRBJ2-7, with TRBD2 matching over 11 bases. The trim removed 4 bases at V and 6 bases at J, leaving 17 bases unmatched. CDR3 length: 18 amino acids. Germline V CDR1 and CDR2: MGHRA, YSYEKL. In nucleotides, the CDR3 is TGCGCCAGCAGCCCCCTCGGGACTAGCGGCCATCCGGGAGGCGAGCAGTACTTC. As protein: CASSPLGTSGHPGGEQYF.

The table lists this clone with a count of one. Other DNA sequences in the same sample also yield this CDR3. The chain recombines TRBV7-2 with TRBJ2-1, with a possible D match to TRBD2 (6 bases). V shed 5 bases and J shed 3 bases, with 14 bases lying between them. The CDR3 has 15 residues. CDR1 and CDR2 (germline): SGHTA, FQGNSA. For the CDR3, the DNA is TGTGCCAGCAGCCTTAGCGGCCAAAGCTACAATGAGCAGTTCTTC. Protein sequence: CASSLSGQSYNEQFF.

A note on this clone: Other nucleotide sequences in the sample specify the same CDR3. The DNA of the CDR3 is TGTGCCAGCAGTTTGGCCGGGTATGGCTACACCTTC. Translation: CASSLAGYGYTF. The chain links TRBV28 to TRBJ1-2; unclear D gene. Between the trimmed V and J ends, which lost 3 bases and 5 bases, there was a span of 7 bases. The length of the CDR3 is 12 residues. The V gene's germline CDR1 is MDHEN and CDR2 SYDVKM.

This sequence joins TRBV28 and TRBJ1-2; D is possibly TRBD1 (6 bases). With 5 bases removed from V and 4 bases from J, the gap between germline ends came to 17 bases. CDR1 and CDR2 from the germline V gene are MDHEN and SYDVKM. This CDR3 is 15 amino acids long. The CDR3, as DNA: TGTGCCAGCAGTGATGGGGGGGCGCTGGCCTATGGCTACACCTTC. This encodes CASSDGGALAYGYTF.

In nucleotides, the CDR3 is TGTGCCAGCAGACCGGGGGCAAGCCAAGAGACCCAGTACTTC. Residues: CASRPGASQETQYF. The chain combines TRBV28 with TRBJ2-5, with D perhaps given as TRBD1 or TRBD2 (6 bases each). The CDR3 is made up of 14 amino acids. The V end lost 6 bases, the J end lost 1 base, and 12 bases lay between the germline ends. Germline V CDR1 and CDR2: MDHEN, SYDVKM.

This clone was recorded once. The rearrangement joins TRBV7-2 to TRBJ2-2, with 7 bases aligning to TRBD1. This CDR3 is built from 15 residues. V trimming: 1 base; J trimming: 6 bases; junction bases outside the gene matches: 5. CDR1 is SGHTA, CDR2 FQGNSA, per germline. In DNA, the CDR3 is TGTGCCAGCAGCTTAGAAGCACAGGGGTCCGGGGAGCTGTTTTTT. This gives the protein CASSLEAQGSGELFF.

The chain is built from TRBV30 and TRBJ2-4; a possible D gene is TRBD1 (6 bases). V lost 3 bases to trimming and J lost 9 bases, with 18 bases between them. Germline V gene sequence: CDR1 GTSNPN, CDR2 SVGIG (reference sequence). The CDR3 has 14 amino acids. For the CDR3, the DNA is TGTGCCTGGAGCCGAGACAGGTGGGACCTCATTCAGTACTTC. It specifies CAWSRDRWDLIQYF. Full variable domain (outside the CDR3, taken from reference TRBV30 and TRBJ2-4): SQTIHQWPATLVQPVGSPLSLECTVEGTSNPNLYWYRQAAGRGLQLLFYSVGIGQISSEVPQNLSASRPQDRQFILSSKKLLLSDSGFYLCAWSRDRWDLIQYFGAGTRLSVL.

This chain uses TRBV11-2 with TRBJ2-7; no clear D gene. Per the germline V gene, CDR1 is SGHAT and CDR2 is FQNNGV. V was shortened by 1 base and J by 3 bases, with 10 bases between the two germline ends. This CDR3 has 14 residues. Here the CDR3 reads CASSLVRRNYEQYF. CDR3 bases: TGTGCCAGCAGCTTAGTTCGCAGGAACTACGAGCAGTACTTC.

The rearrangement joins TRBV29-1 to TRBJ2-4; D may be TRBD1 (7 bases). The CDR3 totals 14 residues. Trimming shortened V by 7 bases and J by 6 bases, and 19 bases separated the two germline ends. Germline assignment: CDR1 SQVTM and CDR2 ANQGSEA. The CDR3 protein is CSAAFAGGSNIQYF. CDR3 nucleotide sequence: TGCAGCGCAGCCTTCGCAGGGGGGTCAAACATTCAGTACTTC.

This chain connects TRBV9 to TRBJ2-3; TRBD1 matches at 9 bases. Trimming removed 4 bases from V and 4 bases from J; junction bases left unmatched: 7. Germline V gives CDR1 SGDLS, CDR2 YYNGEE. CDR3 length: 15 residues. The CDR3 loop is CASSFAGQGPDTQYF. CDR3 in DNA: TGTGCCAGCAGCTTTGCGGGACAGGGACCAGATACGCAGTATTTT.

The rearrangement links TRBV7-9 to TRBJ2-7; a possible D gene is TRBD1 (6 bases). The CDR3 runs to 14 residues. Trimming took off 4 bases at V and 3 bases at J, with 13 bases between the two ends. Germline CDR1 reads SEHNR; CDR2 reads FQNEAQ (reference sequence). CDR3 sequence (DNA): TGTGCCAGCAGCTCGCCGGGACATAACTACGAGCAGTACTTC. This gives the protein CASSSPGHNYEQYF.

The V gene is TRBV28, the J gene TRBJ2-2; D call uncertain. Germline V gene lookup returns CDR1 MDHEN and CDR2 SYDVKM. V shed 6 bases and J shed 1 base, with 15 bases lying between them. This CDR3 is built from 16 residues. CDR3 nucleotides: TGTGCCAGCAGATTCTATCGTACCGGGAACACCGGGGAGCTGTTTTTT. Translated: CASRFYRTGNTGELFF.

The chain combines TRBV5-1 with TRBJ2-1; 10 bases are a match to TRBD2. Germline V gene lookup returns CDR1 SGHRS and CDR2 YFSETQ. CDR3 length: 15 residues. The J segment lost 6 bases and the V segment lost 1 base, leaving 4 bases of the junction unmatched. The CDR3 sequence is CASSLLTSGINEQFF. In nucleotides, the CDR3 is TGCGCCAGCAGCTTGCTAACTAGCGGGATCAATGAGCAGTTCTTC.

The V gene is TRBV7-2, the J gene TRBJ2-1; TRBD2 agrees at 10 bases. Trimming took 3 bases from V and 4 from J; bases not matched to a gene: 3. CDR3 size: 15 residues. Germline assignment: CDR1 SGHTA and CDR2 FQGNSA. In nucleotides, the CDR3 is TGTGCCAGCAGCTTCGGACTAGCGGCTTACAATGAGCAGTTCTTC. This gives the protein CASSFGLAAYNEQFF.

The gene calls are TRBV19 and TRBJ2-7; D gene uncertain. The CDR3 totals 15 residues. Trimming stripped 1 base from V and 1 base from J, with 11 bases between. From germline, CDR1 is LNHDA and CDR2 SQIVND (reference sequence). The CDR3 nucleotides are TGTGCCAGTAGTATAGGGCGAGCAGCTTCCTACGAGCAGTACTTC. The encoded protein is CASSIGRAASYEQYF.

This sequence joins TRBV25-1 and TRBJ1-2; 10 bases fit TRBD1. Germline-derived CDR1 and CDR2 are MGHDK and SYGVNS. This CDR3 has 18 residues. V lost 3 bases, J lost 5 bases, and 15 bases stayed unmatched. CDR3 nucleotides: TGTGCCAGCAGTGACCCGGGTGCACCGGACAGGGGGTTTTATGGCTACACCTTC. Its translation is CASSDPGAPDRGFYGYTF.

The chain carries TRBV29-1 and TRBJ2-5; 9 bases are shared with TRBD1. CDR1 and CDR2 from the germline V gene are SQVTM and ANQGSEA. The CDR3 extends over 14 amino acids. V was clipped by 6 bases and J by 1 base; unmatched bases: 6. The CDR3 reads CSVLTQGAQETQYF. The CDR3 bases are TGCAGCGTCCTAACACAGGGGGCCCAAGAGACCCAGTACTTC.

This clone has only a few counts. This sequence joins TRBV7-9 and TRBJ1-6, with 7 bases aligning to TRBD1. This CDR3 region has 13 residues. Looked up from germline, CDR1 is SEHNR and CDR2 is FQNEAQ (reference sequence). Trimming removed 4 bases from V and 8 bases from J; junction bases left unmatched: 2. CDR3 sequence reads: CASSSRGDSPLHF. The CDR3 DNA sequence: TGTGCCAGCAGCTCCAGGGGGGATTCACCCCTCCACTTT.

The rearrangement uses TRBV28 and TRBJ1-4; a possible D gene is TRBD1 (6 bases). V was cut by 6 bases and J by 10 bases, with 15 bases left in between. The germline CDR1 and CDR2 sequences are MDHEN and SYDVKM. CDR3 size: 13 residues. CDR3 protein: CASSPRGRGKLFF. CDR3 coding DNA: TGTGCCAGCAGCCCGAGGGGGAGGGGAAAACTGTTTTTT. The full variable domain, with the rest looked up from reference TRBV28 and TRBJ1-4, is DVKVTQSSRYLVKRTGEKVFLECVQDMDHENMFWYRQDPGLGLRLIYFSYDVKMKEKGDIPEGYSVSREKKERFSLILESASTNQTSMYLCASSPRGRGKLFFGSGTQLSVL.

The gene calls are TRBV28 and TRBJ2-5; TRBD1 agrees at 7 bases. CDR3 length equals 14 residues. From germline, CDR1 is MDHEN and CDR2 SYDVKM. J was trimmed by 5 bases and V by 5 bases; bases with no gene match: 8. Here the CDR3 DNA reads TGTGCCAGCAGTCCCCCTACAGGGGCGGAGACCCAGTACTTC. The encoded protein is CASSPPTGAETQYF.

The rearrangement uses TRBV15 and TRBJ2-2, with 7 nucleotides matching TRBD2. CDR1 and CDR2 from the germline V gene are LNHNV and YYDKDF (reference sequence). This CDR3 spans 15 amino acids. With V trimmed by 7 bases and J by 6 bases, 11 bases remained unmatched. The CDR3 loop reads CATTRSGAGAGELFF. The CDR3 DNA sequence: TGTGCCACCACCCGGTCCGGGGCGGGAGCCGGGGAGCTGTTTTTT.

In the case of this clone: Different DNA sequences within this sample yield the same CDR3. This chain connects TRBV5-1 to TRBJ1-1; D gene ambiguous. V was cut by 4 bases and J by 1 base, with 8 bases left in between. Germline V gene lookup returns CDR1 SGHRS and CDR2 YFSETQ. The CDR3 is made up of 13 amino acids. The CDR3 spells CASSTQTNTEAFF. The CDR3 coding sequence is TGCGCCAGCAGCACACAGACGAACACTGAAGCTTTCTTT.

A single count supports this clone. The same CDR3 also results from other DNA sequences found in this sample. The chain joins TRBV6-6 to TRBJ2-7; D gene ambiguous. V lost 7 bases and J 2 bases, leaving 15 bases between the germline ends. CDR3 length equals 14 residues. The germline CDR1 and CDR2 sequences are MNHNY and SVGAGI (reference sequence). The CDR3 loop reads CASTRTGGTYEQYF. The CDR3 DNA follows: TGTGCCAGCACTAGGACGGGTGGGACCTACGAGCAGTACTTC.

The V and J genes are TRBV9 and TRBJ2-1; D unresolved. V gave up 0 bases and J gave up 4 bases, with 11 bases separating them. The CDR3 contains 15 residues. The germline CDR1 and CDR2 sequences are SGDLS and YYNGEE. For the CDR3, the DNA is TGTGCCAGCAGCGTAGATCCTCCAGGTTACAATGAGCAGTTCTTC. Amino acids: CASSVDPPGYNEQFF.